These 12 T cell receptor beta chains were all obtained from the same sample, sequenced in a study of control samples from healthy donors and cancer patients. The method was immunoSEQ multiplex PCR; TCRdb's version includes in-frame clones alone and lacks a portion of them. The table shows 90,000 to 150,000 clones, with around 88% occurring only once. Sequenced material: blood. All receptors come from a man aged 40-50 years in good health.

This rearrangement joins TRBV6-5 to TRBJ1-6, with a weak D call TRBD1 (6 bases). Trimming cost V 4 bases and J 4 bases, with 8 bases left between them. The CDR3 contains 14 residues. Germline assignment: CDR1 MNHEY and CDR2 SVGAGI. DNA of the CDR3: TGTGCCAGCAGTTCAGGACAGTATAATTCACCCCTCCACTTT. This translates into CASSSGQYNSPLHF.

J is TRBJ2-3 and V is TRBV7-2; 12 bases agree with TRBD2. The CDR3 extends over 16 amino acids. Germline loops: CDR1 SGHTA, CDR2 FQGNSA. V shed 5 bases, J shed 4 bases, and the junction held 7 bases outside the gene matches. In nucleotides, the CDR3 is TGTGCCAGCAGCGAACGTCTAGCGGGGGGGTCAGATACGCAGTATTTT. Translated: CASSERLAGGSDTQYF.

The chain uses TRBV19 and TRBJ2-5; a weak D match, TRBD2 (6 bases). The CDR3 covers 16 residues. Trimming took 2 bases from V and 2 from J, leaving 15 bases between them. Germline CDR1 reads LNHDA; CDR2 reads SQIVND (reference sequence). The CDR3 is CASSIFGVGGQETQYF. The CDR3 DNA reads TGTGCCAGTAGTATATTTGGGGTGGGGGGACAAGAGACCCAGTACTTC.

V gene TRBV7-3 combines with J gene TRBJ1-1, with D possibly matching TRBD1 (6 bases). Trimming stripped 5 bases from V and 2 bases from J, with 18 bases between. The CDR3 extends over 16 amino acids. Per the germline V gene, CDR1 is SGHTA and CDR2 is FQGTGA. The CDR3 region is CASSVRGGGGNTEAFF. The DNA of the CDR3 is TGTGCCAGCAGCGTCCGGGGAGGGGGTGGTAACACTGAAGCTTTCTTT.

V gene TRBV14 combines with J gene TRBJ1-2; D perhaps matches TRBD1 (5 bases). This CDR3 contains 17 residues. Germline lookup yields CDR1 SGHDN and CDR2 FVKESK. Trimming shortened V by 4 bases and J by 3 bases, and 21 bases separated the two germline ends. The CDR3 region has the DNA TGTGCCAGCAGCCTACACCCCCCGACAGACCCATACTATGGCTACACCTTC. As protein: CASSLHPPTDPYYGYTF.

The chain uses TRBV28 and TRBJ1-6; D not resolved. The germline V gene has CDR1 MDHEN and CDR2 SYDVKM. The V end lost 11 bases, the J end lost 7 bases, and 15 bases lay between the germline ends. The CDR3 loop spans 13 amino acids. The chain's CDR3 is CADQQSGNSPLHF. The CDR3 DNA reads TGTGCCGACCAGCAGTCGGGGAATTCACCCCTCCACTTT.

The CDR3 region has the DNA TGCAGCGTAAGGGGACAGGCAACTAATGAAAAACTGTTTTTT. The encoded protein is CSVRGQATNEKLFF. V and J are TRBV29-1 and TRBJ1-4; 8 bases are a match to TRBD1. Trimming at V came to 6 bases and at J to 0 bases, leaving 3 bases not matched to a gene. Germline V CDR1 and CDR2: SQVTM, ANQGSEA. The CDR3 has 14 residues.

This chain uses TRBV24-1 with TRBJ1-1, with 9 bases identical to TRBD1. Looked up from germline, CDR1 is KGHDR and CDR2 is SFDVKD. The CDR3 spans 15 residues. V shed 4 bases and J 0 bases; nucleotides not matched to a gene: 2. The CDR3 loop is CATSDGTGLNTEAFF. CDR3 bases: TGTGCCACCAGTGACGGGACAGGGCTGAACACTGAAGCTTTCTTT.

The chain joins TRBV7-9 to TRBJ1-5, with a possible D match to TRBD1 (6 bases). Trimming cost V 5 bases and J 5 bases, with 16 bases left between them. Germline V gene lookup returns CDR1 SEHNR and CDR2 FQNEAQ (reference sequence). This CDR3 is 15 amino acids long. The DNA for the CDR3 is TGTGCCAGCAGCGACACCCGGGACACTTATCAGCCCCAGCATTTT. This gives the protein CASSDTRDTYQPQHF.

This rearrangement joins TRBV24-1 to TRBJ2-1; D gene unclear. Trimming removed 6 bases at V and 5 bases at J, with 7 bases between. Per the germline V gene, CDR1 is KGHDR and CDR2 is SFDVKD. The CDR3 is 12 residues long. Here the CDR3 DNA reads TGTGCCACCAGTTCCCGGAACAATGAGCAGTTCTTC. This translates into CATSSRNNEQFF.

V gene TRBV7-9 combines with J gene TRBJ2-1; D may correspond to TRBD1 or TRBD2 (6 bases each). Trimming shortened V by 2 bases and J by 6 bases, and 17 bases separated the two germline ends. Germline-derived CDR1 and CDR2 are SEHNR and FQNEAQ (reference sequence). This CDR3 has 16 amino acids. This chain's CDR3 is CASSLIGKGGGNEQFF. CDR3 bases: TGTGCCAGCAGCTTAATCGGCAAGGGGGGTGGCAATGAGCAGTTCTTC.

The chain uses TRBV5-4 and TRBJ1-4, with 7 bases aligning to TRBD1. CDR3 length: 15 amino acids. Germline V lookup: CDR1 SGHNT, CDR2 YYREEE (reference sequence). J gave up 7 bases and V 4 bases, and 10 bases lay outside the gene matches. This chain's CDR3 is CASSTGDRAFEKLFF. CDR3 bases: TGTGCCAGCAGCACGGGTGACAGGGCGTTTGAAAAACTGTTTTTT.